Listed here are 21 T cell receptor beta chains from one sample, sequenced in a study of beta chain features in type 1 diabetes. The antigens for these receptors are not known. The study, taken as a whole, reports: A moderate, significant TCRB CDR3 shortening appeared in type 1 diabetes across four CD4+ subsets.

As every portion of the isolated RNA was reverse transcribed, the sequencing read expressed TCRB transcripts. Clones were read by immunoSEQ multiplex PCR, and TCRdb kept only the in-frame ones, dropping some. Among 300,000 to 350,000 clones listed, approximately 12% were seen once. What was sequenced was naive CD4+ T cells from blood. Source of these receptors: a woman aged 18-29 years with type 1 diabetes.

This clone was observed a handful of times. V and J are TRBV6-6 and TRBJ2-7; TRBD2 matches at 11 bases. The CDR3 spans 15 residues. Looked up from germline, CDR1 is MNHNY and CDR2 is SVGAGI (reference sequence). J gave up 2 bases and V 6 bases, and 6 bases lay outside the gene matches. The CDR3 sequence: CASRLLAGATYEQYF. The CDR3 DNA sequence: TGTGCCAGCAGACTACTAGCGGGAGCCACCTACGAGCAGTACTTC.

This chain joins TRBV18 and TRBJ1-5; TRBD1 agrees at 7 bases. The V and J ends lost 3 bases and 2 bases, in that order; junction bases with no gene match: 10. This CDR3 is built from 17 residues. Germline V lookup: CDR1 KGHSH, CDR2 LQKENI. CDR3 DNA: TGTGCCAGCTCACCGACAGGGCAGGGTGGAGGCAATCAGCCCCAGCATTTT. Translation: CASSPTGQGGGNQPQHF.

This clone was detected only a few times. The chain uses TRBV5-1 and TRBJ2-2; unclear D gene. Trimming removed 1 base from V and 2 bases from J, with 9 bases in between. Germline lookup yields CDR1 SGHRS and CDR2 YFSETQ. The CDR3 is 15 residues long. The CDR3 spells CASSLLGSNTGELFF. In DNA, the CDR3 is TGCGCCAGCAGCTTGCTAGGATCAAACACCGGGGAGCTGTTTTTT. Combining the CDR3 with reference TRBV5-1 and TRBJ2-2 gives the whole variable domain KAGVTQTPRYLIKTRGQQVTLSCSPISGHRSVSWYQQTPGQGLQFLFEYFSETQRNKGNFPGRFSGRQFSNSRSEMNVSTLELGDSALYLCASSLLGSNTGELFFGEGSRLTVL.

The chain uses TRBV11-2 and TRBJ2-1; 10 nucleotides match TRBD2. CDR1 and CDR2 (germline): SGHAT, FQNNGV. V lost 1 base to trimming and J lost 7 bases; unmatched junction nucleotides: 13. The CDR3 loop spans 18 amino acids. The chain's CDR3 is CASSLGRLAGEVRNEQFF. CDR3 nucleotide sequence: TGTGCCAGCAGCTTAGGTCGGCTAGCGGGAGAGGTGAGGAATGAGCAGTTCTTC.

This clone was recorded a few times. CDR3 loop: CATRAGNTEAFF. The CDR3 coding sequence is TGTGCCACCCGGGCGGGGAACACTGAAGCTTTCTTT. The chain combines TRBV19 with TRBJ1-1; D not resolved. The CDR3 is 12 residues long. Between the trimmed V and J ends, which lost 10 bases and 1 base, there was a span of 10 bases. CDR1 is LNHDA, CDR2 SQIVND, per germline (reference sequence).

In its sample, this clone was seen a few times. The chain has TRBV7-6 and TRBJ2-1, with 14 bases lining up with TRBD2. J lost 6 bases, V lost 4 bases, and 2 bases had no gene match. The CDR3 loop spans 15 amino acids. CDR1 is SGHVS, CDR2 FNYEAQ, per germline. The DNA for the CDR3 is TGTGCCAGCAGCTGGGGACTAGCGGGAGTCAATGAGCAGTTCTTC. Translating it yields CASSWGLAGVNEQFF.

This chain joins TRBV7-2 and TRBJ2-3; maybe TRBD2 (5 bases). Germline lookup yields CDR1 SGHTA and CDR2 FQGNSA. The CDR3 is made up of 16 amino acids. Deletions cut 5 bases from V and 6 bases from J, with 21 bases between. DNA of the CDR3: TGTGCCAGCAGCCCGAGCGGCACCATATCGTGGGATACGCAGTATTTT. Encoded protein: CASSPSGTISWDTQYF.

The chain couples TRBV28 to TRBJ1-1; no clear D. The CDR3 length is 13 residues. Germline V CDR1 and CDR2: MDHEN, SYDVKM. V was clipped by 6 bases and J by 0 bases, with 8 bases between them. CDR3 nucleotides: TGTGCCAGCAGCCGTACAGTGAACACTGAAGCTTTCTTT. Translated, it gives CASSRTVNTEAFF.

The V and J genes are TRBV19 and TRBJ2-2; D gene ambiguous. With 3 bases removed from V and 0 bases from J, the gap between germline ends came to 8 bases. CDR3 length: 15 residues. The germline V gene has CDR1 LNHDA and CDR2 SQIVND (reference sequence). CDR3 residues: CASSMRSTNTGELFF. CDR3 DNA sequence: TGTGCCAGTAGTATGCGGTCTACGAACACCGGGGAGCTGTTTTTT.

The chain couples TRBV10-3 to TRBJ1-5; no clear D gene. The CDR3 covers 13 residues. Germline CDR1 reads ENHRY; CDR2 reads SYGVKD. V lost 0 bases and J lost 6, with 6 bases in between. The CDR3 sequence: CAISESSGQPQHF. DNA for the CDR3: TGTGCCATCAGTGAGTCGTCGGGTCAGCCCCAGCATTTT.

V gene TRBV19 combines with J gene TRBJ2-7; TRBD1 agrees at 10 bases. Germline CDR1 reads LNHDA; CDR2 reads SQIVND (reference sequence). The CDR3 covers 15 residues. The junction had 5 bases not matched to a gene; V was cut back by 6 bases and J by 0 bases. The CDR3 here is CASRKGTGDSYEQYF. DNA for the CDR3: TGTGCCAGTAGAAAAGGGACAGGGGACTCCTACGAGCAGTACTTC.

V and J are TRBV4-1 and TRBJ2-1, with D unresolved. Germline loops: CDR1 MGHRA, CDR2 YSYEKL. Deletions cut 3 bases from V and 4 bases from J, with 10 bases between. CDR3 length: 14 residues. This CDR3 reads CASSQGPQYNEQFF. The CDR3 bases are TGCGCCAGCAGCCAGGGCCCCCAATACAATGAGCAGTTCTTC.

This clone was counted only a few times. This chain uses TRBV15 with TRBJ2-7; tentatively, D is TRBD1 (6 bases). The germline CDR1 and CDR2 sequences are LNHNV and YYDKDF (reference sequence). The V end was cut by 0 bases, the J end by 6 bases, with 9 bases between. CDR3 length: 13 residues. The CDR3 protein is CATSREGALEQYF. CDR3 nucleotide sequence: TGTGCCACCAGCAGAGAGGGGGCACTCGAGCAGTACTTC.

This clone was detected only a few times. The V call is TRBV23-1, the J call TRBJ2-4; perhaps TRBD2 as D (7 bases). TRBV23-1 is placed among ORFs of uncertain function. Trimming left V 4 bases short and J 0 bases short, with 13 bases between. This CDR3 has 16 residues. The CDR3 here is CASSPPGGGAKNIQYF. The DNA for the CDR3 is TGCGCCAGCAGTCCTCCGGGGGGCGGAGCCAAAAACATTCAGTACTTC.

The chain couples TRBV5-1 to TRBJ2-5; 14 positions agree with TRBD2. This CDR3 has 17 amino acids. The V segment lost 3 bases and the J segment 4 bases; nucleotides outside the gene matches: 8. Germline loops: CDR1 SGHRS, CDR2 YFSETQ. CDR3 loop: CASSYGLAGGVGETQYF. CDR3 in DNA: TGCGCCAGCAGCTACGGACTAGCGGGAGGTGTGGGAGAGACCCAGTACTTC.

The chain has TRBV25-1 and TRBJ1-1; 8 bases line up with TRBD1. CDR3 length equals 15 residues. Germline lookup yields CDR1 MGHDK and CDR2 SYGVNS. J gave up 2 bases and V 3 bases, and 5 bases lay outside the gene matches. CDR3 sequence (DNA): TGTGCCAGCAGTGAGGGACAGGCAGTTAACACTGAAGCTTTCTTT. Protein product: CASSEGQAVNTEAFF.

This chain connects TRBV5-4 to TRBJ2-7; 7 positions agree with TRBD1. Trimming at V came to 3 bases and at J to 2 bases, leaving 2 bases not matched to a gene. Germline lookup yields CDR1 SGHNT and CDR2 YYREEE (reference sequence). The length of the CDR3 is 13 residues. CDR3 bases: TGTGCCAGCAGCTACGACAGGGCCTACGAGCAGTACGTC. The encoded protein is CASSYDRAYEQYV.

This clone came up a few times. The chain carries TRBV4-1 and TRBJ1-5; TRBD1 might be the D (6 bases). This CDR3 is built from 19 residues. V was cut by 2 bases and J by 1 base, with 21 bases left in between. Germline CDR1 is MGHRA and CDR2 is YSYEKL. The CDR3 loop is CASSQQTLTGTSSNQPQHF. The CDR3 coding sequence is TGCGCCAGCAGCCAACAGACCTTAACCGGGACATCAAGCAATCAGCCCCAGCATTTT.

The chain recombines TRBV6-5 with TRBJ2-7; D is unclear. V lost 6 bases and J lost 4, with 13 bases in between. Germline V lookup: CDR1 MNHEY, CDR2 SVGAGI. The CDR3 spans 13 residues. For the CDR3, the DNA is TGTGCCAGCAGCCGGTTACTCCCTTACGAGCAGTACTTC. It encodes CASSRLLPYEQYF.

The chain is built from TRBV6-6 and TRBJ1-2, with D tentatively TRBD1 (6 bases). The V end lost 5 bases, the J end lost 4 bases, and 17 bases lay between the germline ends. Germline V gives CDR1 MNHNY, CDR2 SVGAGI (reference sequence). This CDR3 region has 15 residues. CDR3 DNA: TGTGCCAGCAGTCCCGTGAAGGGGGTTGGCTATGGCTACACCTTC. As protein: CASSPVKGVGYGYTF.

The chain joins TRBV5-4 to TRBJ2-7; no reliable D call. V gave up 1 base and J gave up 2 bases, with 4 bases separating them. Germline CDR1 SGHNT, CDR2 YYREEE (reference sequence). The CDR3 loop spans 12 amino acids. CDR3 sequence: CASSLLTYEQYF. As DNA, the CDR3 is TGTGCCAGCAGCTTGCTAACCTACGAGCAGTACTTC. Full variable domain (remainder filled in from reference TRBV5-4 and TRBJ2-7): ETGVTQSPTHLIKTRGQQVTLRCSSQSGHNTVSWYQQALGQGPQFIFQYYREEENGRGNFPPRFSGLQFPNYSSELNVNALELDDSALYLCASSLLTYEQYFGPGTRLTVT.